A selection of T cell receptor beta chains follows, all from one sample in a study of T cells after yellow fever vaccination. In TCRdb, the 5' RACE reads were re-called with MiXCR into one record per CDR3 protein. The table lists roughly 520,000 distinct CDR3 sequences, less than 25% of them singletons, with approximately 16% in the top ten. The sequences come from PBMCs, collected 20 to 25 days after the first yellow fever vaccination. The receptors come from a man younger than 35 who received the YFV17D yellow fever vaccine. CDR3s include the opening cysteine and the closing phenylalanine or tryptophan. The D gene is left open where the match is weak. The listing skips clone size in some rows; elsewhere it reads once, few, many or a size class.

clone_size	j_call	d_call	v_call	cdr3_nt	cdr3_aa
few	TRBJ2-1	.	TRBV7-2	TGTGCCAGCAGCTCGGTCAGGGGCTCCTACAATGAGCAGTTCTTC	CASSSVRGSYNEQFF
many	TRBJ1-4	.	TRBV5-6	TGTGCCAGCAGCTTCTTATCCAGGGACGGTGAAAAACTGTTTTTT	CASSFLSRDGEKLFF
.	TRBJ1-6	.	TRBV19	TGTGCCAGTCAGGACGGTTATAATTCACCCCTCCACTTT	CASQDGYNSPLHF
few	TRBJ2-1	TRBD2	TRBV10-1	TGCGCCAGCAGTTCCAGGCGGGGGGGCGGGAGCGATGAGCAGTTCTTC	CASSSRRGGGSDEQFF
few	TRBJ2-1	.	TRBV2	TGTGCCAGCAGTGAAGGTCTGGGAGGGGGGGCGATTGAGCAGTTCTTC	CASSEGLGGGAIEQFF
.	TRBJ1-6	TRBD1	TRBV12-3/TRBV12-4	TGTGCCAGCAGCCGAGACAGGGGAGGGGATTCACCCCTCCACTTT	CASSRDRGGDSPLHF
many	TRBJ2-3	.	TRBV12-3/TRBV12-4	TGTGCCAGCAGTTTAGGGGCTAGCACAGATACGCAGTATTTT	CASSLGASTDTQYF
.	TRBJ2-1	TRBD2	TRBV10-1	TGCGCCAGCACTTGGGCTAGCGGGGACAATGAGCAGTTCTTC	CASTWASGDNEQFF
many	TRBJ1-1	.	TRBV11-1	TGTGCCAGCAGCTTCGAGAGGACTGAAGCTTTCTTT	CASSFERTEAFF
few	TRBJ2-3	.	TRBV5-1	TGCGCCAGCAGCTTGGCCTTGGTAGGGCCCGCTAGCACAGATACGCAGTATTTT	CASSLALVGPASTDTQYF
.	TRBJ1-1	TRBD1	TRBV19	TGTGCCAGTAGTGTCCGACAGGGGTGGACTGAAGCTTTCTTT	CASSVRQGWTEAFF
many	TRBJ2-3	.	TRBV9	TGTGCCAGCAGCCCTCGACAGGATATCACAGATACGCAGTATTTT	CASSPRQDITDTQYF
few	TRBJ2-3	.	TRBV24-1	TGTGCCACCAGTGATAACAGGGTAGCCGGAGATACGCAGTATTTT	CATSDNRVAGDTQYF
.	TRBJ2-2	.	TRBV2	TGTGCCAGCAGCTTCTTTGCCACCGGGGAGCTGTTTTTT	CASSFFATGELFF
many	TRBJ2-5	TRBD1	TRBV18	TGTGCCAGCTCGTTCAGACAGGGTGGAGAGACCCAGTACTTC	CASSFRQGGETQYF
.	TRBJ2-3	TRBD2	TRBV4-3	TGCGCCAGCAGCCAATCGGGAAGACTAGCGGGGGGTACAGATACGCAGTATTTT	CASSQSGRLAGGTDTQYF
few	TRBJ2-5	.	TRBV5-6	TGTGCCAGCAGCTTTGCCAGCGGGCGGTTCGGGACCCAGTACTTC	CASSFASGRFGTQYF
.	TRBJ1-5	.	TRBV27	TGTGCCAGCAGTTTAGTGCTAGGGAACCAGCCCCAGCATTTT	CASSLVLGNQPQHF
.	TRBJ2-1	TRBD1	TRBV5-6	TGTGCCAGCACCATGACAGGGAGTCGTAATGAGCAGTTCTTC	CASTMTGSRNEQFF
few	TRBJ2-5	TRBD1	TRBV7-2	TGTGCCAGCAGCCCACACCGACAGGGGGTGGGGGAGACCCAGTACTTC	CASSPHRQGVGETQYF
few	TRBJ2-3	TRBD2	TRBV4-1	TGCGCCAGCAGCCACCTGGGGCGGGGGGTAACAGATACGCAGTATTTT	CASSHLGRGVTDTQYF
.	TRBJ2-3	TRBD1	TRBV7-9	TGTGCCAGCCCCCCGGGACAGGCTATCACAGATACGCAGTATTTT	CASPPGQAITDTQYF
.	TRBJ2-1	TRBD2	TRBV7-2	TGTGCCAGCAGCTCCATTAGCGGGGGGGCCAGGGAGCAGTTCTTC	CASSSISGGAREQFF
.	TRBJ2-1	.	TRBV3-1	TGTGCCAGCAGCCACACCGGACAGATATACAATGAGCAGTTCTTC	CASSHTGQIYNEQFF
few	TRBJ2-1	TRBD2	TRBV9	TGTGCCAGCAGCGTGCTAGCGGGGGGGCGCAATGAGCAGTTCTTC	CASSVLAGGRNEQFF
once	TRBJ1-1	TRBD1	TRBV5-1	TGCGCCAGCAGCCCCAGGACAGGGAGGGAATCTGAAGCTTTCTTT	CASSPRTGRESEAFF
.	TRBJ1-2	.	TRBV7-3	TGTGCCAGCAGCCCTCACCGGGACTCGCCCTATGGCTACACCTTC	CASSPHRDSPYGYTF
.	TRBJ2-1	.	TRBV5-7	TGTGCCAGCAGCTTGGGGGCTAGCCGGGACAATGAGCAGTTCTTC	CASSLGASRDNEQFF